This entry describes one TCR beta chain. Clones were read by immunoSEQ multiplex PCR, and TCRdb kept only the in-frame ones, dropping some. The table records about 170,000 clones, about 91% of them present only once. This sample stems from a study of control samples from healthy donors and cancer patients. The CDR3 consists of 15 residues. CDR1 is SGHNT, CDR2 YYREEE, per germline (reference sequence). V was pared by 0 bases and J by 0 bases, with 2 bases of the junction left unmatched. The rearrangement links TRBV5-4 to TRBJ1-1; the match to TRBD1 covers 7 bases. The TCR was taken from a woman aged 30 to 39 in good health. The sample consisted of blood. CDR3 DNA: TGTGCCAGCAGCTTGGTTGACAGGGTGAACACTGAAGCTTTCTTT. Protein product: CASSLVDRVNTEAFF.